The 20 T cell receptor beta chains reported below all come from one sample, sequenced in a study of identical twins. MiXCR was run by TCRdb on the 5' RACE reads, yielding one entry per CDR3 protein. The sample lists some 1,600,000 distinct CDR3 sequences; 25% to 35% were seen once. Sequenced input: cord blood. The receptors were gathered from a newborn girl in good health.

This clonotype was recorded a few times. J is TRBJ2-1 and V is TRBV29-1; TRBD2 matches at 7 bases. The CDR3 has 20 amino acids. CDR1 and CDR2 (germline): SQVTM, ANQGSEA. V was pared by 0 bases and J by 0 bases, with 17 bases of the junction left unmatched. CDR3 nucleotides: TGCAGCGTTGAAGAGCCACCCTCGGCTAGCGGTCCGAGCTCCTACAATGAGCAGTTCTTC. Its protein product is CSVEEPPSASGPSSYNEQFF.

This clonotype has a count of ten or more. The chain recombines TRBV5-6 with TRBJ2-7; 8 positions agree with TRBD1. This CDR3 region has 14 residues. CDR1 is SGHDT, CDR2 YYEEEE, per germline. V trimming: 2 bases; J trimming: 3 bases; junction bases outside the gene matches: 4. CDR3 amino acids: CASSFGTGIYEQYF. DNA of the CDR3: TGTGCCAGCAGCTTTGGGACAGGTATCTACGAGCAGTACTTC.

A few counts support this clonotype. The gene calls are TRBV5-6 and TRBJ2-1; D is unclear. From germline, CDR1 is SGHDT and CDR2 YYEEEE. V shed 0 bases and J shed 8 bases, with 9 bases lying between them. CDR3 length equals 13 residues. CDR3 DNA sequence: TGTGCCAGCAGCTTGGTAGGGTTCGATGAGCAGTTCTTC. Translating it yields CASSLVGFDEQFF.

At least ten counts were recorded for this clonotype. The chain recombines TRBV29-1 with TRBJ2-4; no definite D call. The CDR3 runs 12 residues. Germline CDR1 is SQVTM and CDR2 is ANQGSEA. With 4 bases removed from V and 0 bases from J, the gap between germline ends came to 4 bases. CDR3 region: CSVALAKNIQYF. Here the CDR3 DNA reads TGCAGCGTTGCTTTAGCCAAAAACATTCAGTACTTC.

The J gene is TRBJ1-4, the V gene TRBV29-1, with no clear D. V shed 8 bases and J shed 4 bases, with 14 bases lying between them. Germline assignment: CDR1 SQVTM and CDR2 ANQGSEA. The CDR3 spans 13 residues. CDR3 DNA sequence: TGCAGCTCGAGGTCGGGAAGTAATGAAAAACTGTTTTTT. Translation: CSSRSGSNEKLFF.

Only a few counts were recorded for this clonotype. This chain connects TRBV6-5 to TRBJ2-3; perhaps D is TRBD1 or TRBD2 (5 bases each). This CDR3 is 16 amino acids long. The V end was cut by 2 bases, the J end by 7 bases, with 19 bases between. In germline, CDR1 is MNHEY, CDR2 SVGAGI. In DNA form, the CDR3 reads TGTGCCAGCAGTTACAGGGGCCGCGCCGAGCGGTATACGCAGTATTTT. Protein: CASSYRGRAERYTQYF.

This clonotype was observed a handful of times. This chain connects TRBV18 to TRBJ2-1; 8 bases fit TRBD2. This CDR3 contains 15 residues. The V and J ends lost 2 bases and 6 bases, in that order; junction bases with no gene match: 6. CDR1 and CDR2 (germline): KGHSH, LQKENI. CDR3 in amino acids: CASSPTLAGTNEQFF. The CDR3 DNA sequence: TGTGCCAGCTCACCAACTCTAGCGGGTACCAATGAGCAGTTCTTC.

At least ten counts were recorded for this clonotype. The V and J genes are TRBV7-2 and TRBJ2-7, with 7 nucleotides matching TRBD2. The CDR3 is 16 residues long. Germline trimming cut 8 bases from V and 4 bases from J; bases unmatched to any gene: 17. CDR1 is SGHTA, CDR2 FQGNSA, per germline. In DNA, the CDR3 is TGTGCCAGCGCTAAACCCCCCGGACTAGGACCATACGAGCAGTACTTC. It is translated as CASAKPPGLGPYEQYF.

The chain carries TRBV10-1 and TRBJ2-7; no clear D gene. Germline values: CDR1 WNHNN, CDR2 SYGVQD (reference sequence). With 2 bases removed from V and 0 bases from J, the gap between germline ends came to 11 bases. The CDR3 is made up of 15 amino acids. The CDR3, as DNA: TGCGCCAGCAGTGAGCGGCCGGGTGTCTCCTACGAGCAGTACTTC. Translating it yields CASSERPGVSYEQYF.

J is TRBJ2-1 and V is TRBV20-1; TRBD2 matches at 9 bases. After removal of 0 bases from V and 5 bases from J, the junction contained 5 bases not matched to a gene. CDR3 length: 15 residues. The germline gives CDR1 DFQATT, CDR2 SNEGSKA (reference sequence). As DNA, the CDR3 is TGCAGTGCTAGAGATCTAAGCGGGGGGAACAATGAGCAGTTCTTC. Its protein product is CSARDLSGGNNEQFF.

The chain is built from TRBV27 and TRBJ2-1; TRBD2 matches 7 bases. The CDR3 consists of 13 residues. J lost 8 bases, V lost 3 bases, and 4 bases had no gene match. From germline, CDR1 is MNHEY and CDR2 SMNVEV (reference sequence). The CDR3 sequence is CASSFWAGDEQFF. CDR3 DNA sequence: TGTGCCAGCAGTTTTTGGGCGGGGGATGAGCAGTTCTTC.

The chain recombines TRBV27 with TRBJ2-7; D uncertain. This CDR3 has 12 amino acids. Per the germline V gene, CDR1 is MNHEY and CDR2 is SMNVEV (reference sequence). With 2 bases removed from V and 3 bases from J, the gap between germline ends came to 5 bases. CDR3 region: CASSLGCYEQYF. In DNA, the CDR3 is TGTGCCAGCAGTTTAGGATGCTACGAGCAGTACTTC.

This clonotype came up a few times. The chain has TRBV5-1 and TRBJ2-7; D unclear. The CDR3 is 14 amino acids. V lost 0 bases, J lost 3 bases, and 10 bases lay in between. The V gene's germline CDR1 is SGHRS and CDR2 YFSETQ. The CDR3: CASSLARPGYEQYF. CDR3 coding DNA: TGCGCCAGCAGCTTGGCTAGACCTGGCTACGAGCAGTACTTC. The variable domain in full, with the rest retrieved from reference TRBV5-1 and TRBJ2-7, is KAGVTQTPRYLIKTRGQQVTLSCSPISGHRSVSWYQQTPGQGLQFLFEYFSETQRNKGNFPGRFSGRQFSNSRSEMNVSTLELGDSALYLCASSLARPGYEQYFGPGTRLTVT.

In its sample, this clonotype was seen a few times. This chain connects TRBV29-1 to TRBJ2-3; 12 nucleotides align to TRBD2. Germline V CDR1 and CDR2: SQVTM, ANQGSEA. V lost 3 bases and J lost 5; bases outside the gene matches: 6. The CDR3 consists of 15 residues. The CDR3: CSVDPSGGARDTQYF. Written as DNA, the CDR3 is TGCAGCGTTGACCCTAGCGGGGGGGCTAGAGATACGCAGTATTTT.

The chain combines TRBV28 with TRBJ1-5, with a possible D match to TRBD1 (6 bases). From germline, CDR1 is MDHEN and CDR2 SYDVKM. This CDR3 region has 13 residues. V was cut by 7 bases and J by 5 bases, with 12 bases left in between. The CDR3 sequence: CASTQGGDQPQHF. The DNA for the CDR3 is TGTGCCAGCACTCAAGGGGGGGATCAGCCCCAGCATTTT.

This clonotype has at least ten counts. The chain links TRBV20-1 to TRBJ2-5; D is ambiguous. The CDR3 has 12 residues. Germline loops: CDR1 DFQATT, CDR2 SNEGSKA (reference sequence). Trimming took off 3 bases at V and 8 bases at J, with 13 bases between the two ends. The CDR3 DNA sequence: TGCAGTGCTAGTAAGATATCAGGTACCCAGTACTTC. Amino acids: CSASKISGTQYF.

This chain joins TRBV6-4 and TRBJ1-5, with D perhaps TRBD1 (5 bases). This CDR3 contains 14 residues. CDR1 is MRHNA and CDR2 is SNTAGT in the germline V gene. The germline V and J ends were trimmed by 8 bases and 5 bases, with 16 bases remaining between them. The CDR3 DNA reads TGTGCCAGCGAGTTCTTCGGGGCAGATCAGCCCCAGCATTTT. Protein product: CASEFFGADQPQHF.

This rearrangement joins TRBV20-1 to TRBJ2-3; a weak D match, TRBD1 (6 bases). With 4 bases removed from V and 1 base from J, the gap between germline ends came to 12 bases. This CDR3 has 14 residues. Per the germline V gene, CDR1 is DFQATT and CDR2 is SNEGSKA (reference sequence). This CDR3 reads CSAIRGWGTDTQYF. The CDR3 coding sequence is TGCAGTGCTATCAGGGGATGGGGCACAGATACGCAGTATTTT.

The CDR3 nucleotides are TGCAGTGCCATGGAGGGGACAGAGACCCAGTACTTC. Amino acid sequence: CSAMEGTETQYF. V and J are TRBV20-1 and TRBJ2-5; a possible D gene is TRBD2 (6 bases). The germline gives CDR1 DFQATT, CDR2 SNEGSKA (reference sequence). Trimming removed 6 bases from V and 4 bases from J, with 12 bases in between. CDR3 length equals 12 residues.

The chain's CDR3 is CASRMRKGGTEAFF. In DNA, the CDR3 is TGTGCCAGCAGAATGAGGAAAGGGGGCACTGAAGCTTTCTTT. This chain uses TRBV4-2 with TRBJ1-1; D is perhaps TRBD1 (6 bases). CDR3 length: 14 amino acids. V lost 6 bases, J lost 4 bases, and 15 bases lay in between. Germline V gives CDR1 LGHNA, CDR2 YNFKEQ.